The 7 T cell receptor beta chains given below trace back to one sample, sequenced in a study of patients and donors after allogeneic stem cell transplantation. TCRdb re-called the RT-PCR reads through MiXCR, storing one row per CDR3 protein. The table records roughly 880,000 distinct CDR3 sequences, roughly 18% of them present only once. The source material was blood, either unsorted or a sorted T cell fraction (not recorded which). The receptors were sampled from a human donor who was either an allogeneic HSCT recipient or a stem cell or donor lymphocyte infusion donor (not recorded which). It is not recorded whose cells these are; they may come from a transplant donor.

This clonotype has a handful of counts. This sequence joins TRBV5-6 and TRBJ2-3, with D tentatively TRBD2 (5 bases). Between the trimmed V and J ends, which lost 1 base and 9 bases, there was a span of 12 bases. The CDR3 is 13 amino acids. Germline lookup yields CDR1 SGHDT and CDR2 YYEEEE. CDR3 nucleotides: TGTGCCAGCAGCTTGCTAGGAGGAGACACGCAGTATTTT. Translation gives CASSLLGGDTQYF.

This clonotype was observed at least ten times. The J gene is TRBJ1-4, the V gene TRBV10-3, with 8 bases lining up with TRBD1. CDR3 length equals 15 residues. Looked up from germline, CDR1 is ENHRY and CDR2 is SYGVKD. V trimming: 4 bases; J trimming: 0 bases; junction bases outside the gene matches: 1. Written as DNA, the CDR3 is TGTGCCATCAGTGGGACAGGGACAACTAATGAAAAACTGTTTTTT. Translation gives CAISGTGTTNEKLFF.

The table lists this clonotype with a few counts. The chain carries TRBV20-1 and TRBJ2-3, with 8 nucleotides matching TRBD2. CDR3 length equals 19 residues. Germline V gene sequence: CDR1 DFQATT, CDR2 SNEGSKA (reference sequence). V gave up 1 base and J gave up 0 bases; unmatched junction bases: 15. The DNA of the CDR3 is TGCAGTGCTAGAGTAGCGGGGAGACACTCCATCATTAGCACAGATACGCAGTATTTT. It codes for CSARVAGRHSIISTDTQYF.

This clonotype was counted between two and nine times. This chain joins TRBV29-1 and TRBJ1-1; the D gene is possibly TRBD1 (6 bases). The ends were cut back, 7 bases at V and 3 bases at J, with 15 bases in the middle. The V gene's germline CDR1 is SQVTM and CDR2 ANQGSEA. The CDR3 is 13 residues long. Here the CDR3 reads CSGVRDTYTEAFF. CDR3 coding DNA: TGCAGCGGGGTCCGGGACACTTACACTGAAGCTTTCTTT.

V gene TRBV12-3 or TRBV12-4 combines with J gene TRBJ2-2; D call uncertain. The CDR3 loop spans 15 amino acids. Between the trimmed V and J ends, which lost 6 bases and 4 bases, there was a span of 15 bases. CDR3 in amino acids: CASSPSGRFTGELFF. The CDR3 coding sequence is TGTGCCAGCAGCCCCTCGGGCAGATTCACCGGGGAGCTGTTTTTT.

The rearrangement uses TRBV10-3 and TRBJ2-5; D gene ambiguous. V dropped 4 bases and J dropped 3 bases, with 6 bases sitting between them. From germline, CDR1 is ENHRY and CDR2 SYGVKD. The length of the CDR3 is 12 residues. CDR3 residues: CAISAKEETQYF. The CDR3 DNA follows: TGTGCCATCAGTGCCAAGGAAGAGACCCAGTACTTC.

The chain has TRBV12-3 or TRBV12-4 and TRBJ2-7; D not certain. The V end was cut by 2 bases, the J end by 3 bases, with 5 bases between. The CDR3 has 12 amino acids. CDR3 amino acids: CASSLQIYEQYF. The CDR3 DNA is TGTGCCAGCAGTTTACAAATCTACGAGCAGTACTTC.